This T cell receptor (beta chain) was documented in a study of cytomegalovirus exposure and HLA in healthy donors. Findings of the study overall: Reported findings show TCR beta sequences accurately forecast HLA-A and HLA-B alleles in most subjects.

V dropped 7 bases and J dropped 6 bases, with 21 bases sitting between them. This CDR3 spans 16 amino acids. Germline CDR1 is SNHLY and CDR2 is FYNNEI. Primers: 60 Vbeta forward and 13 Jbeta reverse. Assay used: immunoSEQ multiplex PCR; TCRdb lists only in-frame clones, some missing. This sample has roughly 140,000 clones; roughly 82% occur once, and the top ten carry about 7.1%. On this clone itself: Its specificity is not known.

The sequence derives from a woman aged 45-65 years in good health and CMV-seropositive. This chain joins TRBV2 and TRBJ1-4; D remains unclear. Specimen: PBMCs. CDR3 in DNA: TGTGCCAGCAACGGCGGGGAAGGAGCGTCGGATGAAAAACTGTTTTTT. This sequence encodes CASNGGEGASDEKLFF.